This TCR beta chain stems from a study of technical replicates of blood from four donors. The CDR3 extends over 16 amino acids. In germline, CDR1 is MNHEY, CDR2 SMNVEV (reference sequence). The V end was cut by 6 bases, the J end by 0 bases, with 18 bases between. Libraries were prepared by immunoSEQ multiplex PCR; TCRdb keeps only in-frame clonotypes and omits some of them. Here the sample spans fewer than 90,000 clones, over 90% being singletons. This chain uses TRBV27 with TRBJ2-7; D not resolved. The origin of this receptor is a human donor in good health. Source material: T cells isolated from PBMCs. The DNA for the CDR3 is TGTGCCAGCAGCCATCCCCGGGTCAGAGGCTCCTACGAGCAGTACTTC. Protein product: CASSHPRVRGSYEQYF.